This section outlines one T cell receptor (beta chain) sequence together with its context. This specimen comes from a study of T-cell reconstitution after alpha-beta-depleted transplantation in children. Unique molecular identifiers tagged the TCRbeta library. TCRdb ran MiXCR on the PCR reads and lists one entry per CDR3 protein. The table has some 590,000 distinct CDR3 sequences, 8% to 11% seen once. The CDR3 runs to 15 residues. V was cut by 4 bases and J by 5 bases, with 15 bases left in between. CDR1 is SGHAT and CDR2 is FQNNGV in the germline V gene. Here the sequenced sample was PBMCs from the stem cell graft donor, taken from the stem cell graft. The clonotype was recovered from a human donor who donated a stem cell graft to a child with acute myeloid leukemia. The chain employs TRBV11-2 and TRBJ2-1, with a tentative D call TRBD1 (6 bases). The CDR3 sequence is CASSSLQGRNNEQFF. The CDR3 DNA reads as TGTGCCAGCAGCTCCCTTCAGGGGCGAAACAATGAGCAGTTCTTC.